A selection of T cell receptor beta chains follows, all from one sample in a study of cytomegalovirus exposure and HLA in healthy donors. This table comes from immunoSEQ multiplex PCR, and its TCRdb copy is limited to in-frame clones, with some not included. Of roughly 140,000 clones listed, roughly four fifths are singletons. Source material: PBMCs. The source is a man aged 25-45 years in good health and CMV-seropositive. Both conserved end residues are part of each CDR3. The D gene is left open where the match is weak. Expanded clones are given a class, and other clones once, few, many or no size at all.

CDR3	DNA	J	D	V	size
CASSYPQGGDTQYF	TGTGCCAGCAGTTACCCCCAGGGAGGGGATACGCAGTATTTT	TRBJ2-3	TRBD2	TRBV6-5	.
CASSAAASGGTYEQYF	TGTGCCAGCAGTGCGGCAGCTAGCGGGGGAACCTACGAGCAGTACTTC	TRBJ2-7	TRBD2	TRBV28	.
CASSGNSGQGRDEQFF	TGTGCCAGCAGTGGAAATTCGGGACAGGGAAGGGATGAGCAGTTCTTC	TRBJ2-1	TRBD1	TRBV6-4	.
CASSQAAGQGSYEQYF	TGTGCCAGCAGCCAAGCGGCGGGACAGGGCTCCTACGAGCAGTACTTC	TRBJ2-7	TRBD1	TRBV4-2	few
CASSTNSGRLDQPQHF	TGTGCCAGTAGTACCAACAGTGGGCGTTTGGATCAGCCCCAGCATTTT	TRBJ1-5	.	TRBV19	.
CASGHPSGEAFF	TGTGCCAGTGGTCACCCATCGGGTGAAGCTTTCTTT	TRBJ1-1	.	TRBV19	once
CASSLLEGAGYGYTF	TGTGCCAGCAGTTTATTGGAGGGTGCGGGCTATGGCTACACCTTC	TRBJ1-2	.	TRBV27	.
CASSSTGNSYEQYF	TGTGCCAGCAGCTCTACCGGGAACTCCTACGAGCAGTACTTC	TRBJ2-7	.	TRBV5-5	.
CASSRRGKETQYF	TGTGCCAGCAGTCGGCGGGGAAAAGAGACCCAGTACTTC	TRBJ2-5	.	TRBV27	.
CASSSAGSYEQYF	TGTGCCAGCTCCTCCGCGGGGAGCTACGAGCAGTACTTC	TRBJ2-7	.	TRBV18	once
CASSQVGGTEAFF	TGCGCCAGCAGCCAAGTCGGGGGGACTGAAGCTTTCTTT	TRBJ1-1	.	TRBV4-3	once
CASSEWAETTTYEQYF	TGTGCCAGCAGTGAGTGGGCCGAGACGACAACCTACGAGCAGTACTTC	TRBJ2-7	.	TRBV2	.
CASSLGLADYYEQYF	TGCGCCAGCAGCTTGGGACTAGCTGACTACTACGAGCAGTACTTC	TRBJ2-7	TRBD2	TRBV5-1	.
CASRSGYEQYF	TGTGCCAGCAGGTCGGGTTACGAGCAGTACTTC	TRBJ2-7	.	TRBV28	.
CSVVRVAGRNEQFF	TGCAGCGTTGTCAGGGTAGCGGGAAGGAATGAGCAGTTCTTC	TRBJ2-1	TRBD2	TRBV29-1	.
CASSLGAGNFGYTF	TGTGCCAGCAGTTTAGGGGCAGGTAATTTTGGCTACACCTTC	TRBJ1-2	.	TRBV27	.
CASSFGTQLYQETQYF	TGTGCCAGCAGTTTCGGGACACAATTGTACCAAGAGACCCAGTACTTC	TRBJ2-5	.	TRBV28	.
CASSPGTVYQETQYF	TGCGCCAGCAGCCCCGGGACAGTTTACCAAGAGACCCAGTACTTC	TRBJ2-5	TRBD1	TRBV5-1	.
CASSLGSTEAFF	TGTGCCAGCAGCTTAGGGAGCACTGAAGCTTTCTTT	TRBJ1-1	.	TRBV7-9	.
CASSLGSGGRQPQHF	TGTGCCAGCAGTTTGGGATCGGGGGGACGGCAGCCCCAGCATTTT	TRBJ1-5	.	TRBV28	once
CAWGRQGMNTEAFF	TGTGCCTGGGGAAGACAGGGGATGAACACTGAAGCTTTCTTT	TRBJ1-1	TRBD1	TRBV30	.
CASSARRYEQYF	TGTGCCAGCAGCGCTCGTCGGTACGAGCAGTACTTC	TRBJ2-7	.	TRBV7-2	.
CASSLASNQDIQYF	TGCGCCAGCAGCTTGGCGTCCAACCAGGACATTCAGTACTTC	TRBJ2-4	.	TRBV5-1	.
CASSSGLAGGGTDTQYF	TGTGCCAGCAGCTCGGGACTAGCGGGAGGGGGCACAGATACGCAGTATTTT	TRBJ2-3	TRBD2	TRBV7-6	.
CASSLQGTYEQYF	TGTGCCAGCAGTTTACAGGGAACCTACGAGCAGTACTTC	TRBJ2-7	.	TRBV28	.
CASSGLAVTSTDTQYF	TGTGCCAGCAGTGGACTAGCAGTAACTAGCACAGATACGCAGTATTTT	TRBJ2-3	TRBD2	TRBV2	.
CASESLYEQYF	TGTGCCTCCGAGTCCCTCTACGAGCAGTACTTC	TRBJ2-7	.	TRBV30	.
CAWSRRQDNSPLHF	TGTGCCTGGAGTAGGCGACAGGATAATTCACCCCTCCACTTT	TRBJ1-6	.	TRBV30	.
CASGLGQGTAGANGLTF	TGTGCTAGTGGTTTGGGACAGGGTACAGCTGGGGCCAACGGCCTGACTTTC	TRBJ2-6	TRBD1	TRBV12-5	.
CASSMGLAGGPRNEQYF	TGTGCCAGTAGTATGGGACTAGCGGGAGGGCCAAGGAACGAGCAGTACTTC	TRBJ2-7	TRBD2	TRBV19	.
CATSRDRQERRSAFF	TGTGCCACCAGCAGAGACCGACAGGAGCGGCGGTCAGCTTTCTTT	TRBJ1-1	.	TRBV15	.
CSSGQANVGYGYTF	TGCAGCTCCGGACAGGCTAATGTTGGCTATGGCTACACCTTC	TRBJ1-2	TRBD1	TRBV29-1	.
CASSPSWVAGANGLTF	TGTGCCAGCAGCCCTAGCTGGGTGGCGGGGGCCAACGGCCTGACTTTC	TRBJ2-6	.	TRBV7-2	.
CAWSVRDRGAGYTF	TGTGCCTGGAGTGTACGGGACAGGGGGGCGGGCTACACCTTC	TRBJ1-2	TRBD1	TRBV30	.
CASSQESSPLHF	TGCGCCAGCAGCCAAGAATCGAGCCCCCTCCACTTT	TRBJ1-6	.	TRBV4-1	.
CASSPVPTGGGGYTF	TGTGCCAGCAGCCCAGTCCCGACAGGGGGGGGCGGCTACACCTTC	TRBJ1-2	TRBD1	TRBV7-9	once
CASSLSLGGRTEAFF	TGTGCCAGCAGCTTATCATTAGGGGGCCGGACTGAAGCTTTCTTT	TRBJ1-1	TRBD1	TRBV7-2	.
CASSAGLAGGSNEQFF	TGTGCCAGCAGCGCCGGACTAGCGGGAGGAAGCAATGAGCAGTTCTTC	TRBJ2-1	TRBD2	TRBV2	.
CASSPTGNAYEQYF	TGTGCCAGCAGTCCGACCGGGAACGCCTACGAGCAGTACTTC	TRBJ2-7	.	TRBV7-9	.
CAAWGGEQFF	TGTGCCGCCTGGGGGGGTGAGCAGTTCTTC	TRBJ2-1	TRBD2	TRBV7-9	.
CASRNAGNTGELFF	TGCGCCAGCAGAAACGCGGGGAACACCGGGGAGCTGTTTTTT	TRBJ2-2	.	TRBV5-1	.